Shown below are 25 T cell receptor beta chains from a single sample sequenced in a study of T cell responses to AZD1222 COVID-19 vaccine. Here immunoSEQ multiplex PCR was the method, and the copy in TCRdb shows in-frame clones only, minus some. The sample holds about 140,000 clones, around nine tenths seen once. The sequences come from peripheral blood, collected on day 0 of AZD1222 vaccination. The source of these receptors is an adult in good health.

CDR3 sequence reads: CASSTGGSTDTQYF. The CDR3, as DNA: TGTGCCAGCAGTACAGGGGGGAGCACAGATACGCAGTATTTT. The V and J genes are TRBV6-4 and TRBJ2-3; the match to TRBD1 covers 8 bases. This CDR3 has 14 amino acids. CDR1 is MRHNA and CDR2 is SNTAGT in the germline V gene. V gave up 5 bases and J gave up 0 bases; unmatched junction bases: 1.

Worth noting for this clone: This sample also contains other DNA sequences that code for the same CDR3. The rearrangement links TRBV9 to TRBJ2-3; D is undetermined. Trimming pared 0 bases from V and 3 bases from J, leaving 2 bases between. In germline, CDR1 is SGDLS, CDR2 YYNGEE. CDR3 length equals 12 residues. The CDR3 nucleotides are TGTGCCAGCAGCGTAGTGACAGATACGCAGTATTTT. It yields the protein CASSVVTDTQYF. Supplemented by reference TRBV9 and TRBJ2-3, the full variable domain reads DSGVTQTPKHLITATGQRVTLRCSPRSGDLSVYWYQQSLDQGLQFLIQYYNGEERAKGNILERFSAQQFPDLHSELNLSSLELGDSALYFCASSVVTDTQYFGPGTRLTVL.

J is TRBJ1-1 and V is TRBV4-2, with 8 bases identical to TRBD1. The ends lost 2 bases at V and 5 bases at J; junction bases unmatched: 7. Germline V CDR1 and CDR2: LGHNA, YNFKEQ. The CDR3 runs 15 residues. The CDR3 reads CASSQQDRVRTEAFF. The CDR3 bases are TGTGCCAGCAGCCAACAGGACAGGGTGAGGACTGAAGCTTTCTTT.

The rearrangement links TRBV15 to TRBJ1-2; tentatively, D is TRBD1 (6 bases). Deletions cut 2 bases from V and 6 bases from J, with 13 bases between. This CDR3 spans 14 amino acids. Per the germline V gene, CDR1 is LNHNV and CDR2 is YYDKDF (reference sequence). The DNA of the CDR3 is TGTGCCACCAGCAGAACAGGGCGTCTGGATGGCTACACCTTC. This sequence encodes CATSRTGRLDGYTF. Based on the CDR3 plus reference TRBV15 and TRBJ1-2, the full variable domain is DAMVIQNPRYQVTQFGKPVTLSCSQTLNHNVMYWYQQKSSQAPKLLFHYYDKDFNNEADTPDNFQSRRPNTSFCFLDIRSPGLGDTAMYLCATSRTGRLDGYTFGSGTRLTVV.

The chain carries TRBV27 and TRBJ1-5; D uncertain. Trimming left V 6 bases short and J 7 bases short, with 13 bases between. The germline V gene encodes CDR1 MNHEY and CDR2 SMNVEV (reference sequence). The CDR3 runs 13 residues. CDR3 sequence (DNA): TGTGCCAGCAGCCCGTCCCGCGCACAGCCCCAGCATTTT. Protein sequence: CASSPSRAQPQHF.

In this sample, this clone turned up once. The gene calls are TRBV5-1 and TRBJ1-3, with TRBD1 matching over 10 bases. Germline assignment: CDR1 SGHRS and CDR2 YFSETQ. This CDR3 has 13 amino acids. Germline trimming cut 5 bases from V and 4 bases from J; bases unmatched to any gene: 0. CDR3 sequence reads: CASRTGGGNTIYF. The CDR3 region has the DNA TGCGCCAGCAGGACAGGGGGCGGAAACACCATATATTTT.

The CDR3 DNA reads as TGTGCCAGCAGCGCCAGGGGACTAGCGGGAGGCACCGGGGAGCTGTTTTTT. As protein: CASSARGLAGGTGELFF. This chain joins TRBV7-3 and TRBJ2-2; 15 positions agree with TRBD2. Germline values: CDR1 SGHTA, CDR2 FQGTGA. Trimming at V came to 5 bases and at J to 4 bases, leaving 5 bases not matched to a gene. This CDR3 region has 17 residues.

Within the sample, this clone is medium-sized. This sequence joins TRBV27 and TRBJ2-1, with D tentatively TRBD1 (5 bases). Per germline, CDR1 MNHEY and CDR2 SMNVEV (reference sequence). CDR3 length: 12 residues. Trimming removed 8 bases at V and 5 bases at J, with 10 bases between. The CDR3 bases are TGTGCCAGCGGTCAGGGTAACAATGAGCAGTTCTTC. It yields the protein CASGQGNNEQFF.

DNA of the CDR3: TGTGCCAGCAGCCCTGACAGGGCGAACACTGAAGCTTTCTTT. Translated: CASSPDRANTEAFF. The chain is built from TRBV4-2 and TRBJ1-1; 7 nucleotides agree with TRBD1. The length of the CDR3 is 14 residues. J lost 1 base, V lost 4 bases, and 3 bases had no gene match. Looked up from germline, CDR1 is LGHNA and CDR2 is YNFKEQ.

V gene TRBV7-9 combines with J gene TRBJ2-2; TRBD2 matches at 7 bases. Germline CDR1 SEHNR, CDR2 FQNEAQ (reference sequence). The CDR3 length is 17 residues. The V gene end was trimmed by 0 bases and the J gene end by 4 bases; junction bases not matched to a gene: 8. The CDR3 coding sequence is TGTGCCAGCAGCTTAGCGCAACTCGGGAGGCGCACCGGGGAGCTGTTTTTT. Amino acid sequence: CASSLAQLGRRTGELFF.

This rearrangement joins TRBV11-2 to TRBJ2-3, with 9 bases matching TRBD2. The germline CDR1 and CDR2 sequences are SGHAT and FQNNGV. Trimming at V came to 3 bases and at J to 4 bases, leaving 5 bases not matched to a gene. The CDR3 is made up of 15 amino acids. The CDR3 region has the DNA TGTGCCAGCAGCTTTAGCGGGAGTATGTCAGATACGCAGTATTTT. Protein product: CASSFSGSMSDTQYF.

This chain uses TRBV5-4 with TRBJ1-1, with 7 positions matching TRBD1. Germline CDR1 reads SGHNT; CDR2 reads YYREEE (reference sequence). The CDR3 has 17 amino acids. Unmatched junction bases numbered 9, after V lost 1 base and J lost 0 bases. The CDR3 is CASSLNTGQVMNTEAFF. CDR3 DNA sequence: TGTGCCAGCAGCTTGAACACCGGACAGGTCATGAACACTGAAGCTTTCTTT.

V usage is TRBV5-4 and J usage is TRBJ2-3; D call uncertain. In germline, CDR1 is SGHNT, CDR2 YYREEE (reference sequence). The CDR3 length is 11 residues. V shed 4 bases and J shed 2 bases, with 2 bases lying between them. CDR3 nucleotide sequence: TGTGCCAGCAGCGCCACAGATACGCAGTATTTT. Translating gives CASSATDTQYF.

This clone was seen once. Other nucleotide sequences from this sample produce the same CDR3. The rearrangement uses TRBV30 and TRBJ1-1; no clear D. V was shortened by 0 bases and J by 2 bases, with 7 bases between the two germline ends. CDR3 length equals 13 residues. Per the germline V gene, CDR1 is GTSNPN and CDR2 is SVGIG (reference sequence). The CDR3 loop reads CAWSVGLNTEAFF. For the CDR3, the DNA is TGTGCCTGGAGTGTAGGGCTCAACACTGAAGCTTTCTTT.

The CDR3 DNA sequence: TGCAGTGCTAGAGATCGACTGTCGTATTTT. This encodes CSARDRLSYF. This chain joins TRBV20-1 and TRBJ2-3; D unclear. The germline V and J ends were trimmed by 0 bases and 14 bases, with 9 bases remaining between them. Germline CDR1 DFQATT, CDR2 SNEGSKA (reference sequence). The length of the CDR3 is 10 residues.

The CDR3 bases are TGTGCCAGCAGTCCGCTCCGGGGGCCCGGCTATGGCTACACCTTC. Protein: CASSPLRGPGYGYTF. This chain joins TRBV2 and TRBJ1-2; TRBD1 is a possible D gene (6 bases). Trimming took 5 bases from V and 4 from J, leaving 17 bases between them. This CDR3 is 15 amino acids long. CDR1 and CDR2 (germline): SNHLY, FYNNEI.

This rearrangement joins TRBV5-1 to TRBJ2-6; D may be TRBD1 (6 bases). V gave up 3 bases and J gave up 13 bases, with 14 bases separating them. This CDR3 is built from 13 residues. Germline values: CDR1 SGHRS, CDR2 YFSETQ. The CDR3 reads CASSSDSLSVLTF. In nucleotides, the CDR3 is TGCGCCAGCAGCTCGGACAGTCTCAGTGTCCTGACTTTC.

This chain joins TRBV5-1 and TRBJ1-1, with D perhaps matching TRBD1 (5 bases). This CDR3 spans 15 amino acids. V was cut by 0 bases and J by 0 bases, with 9 bases left in between. Germline assignment: CDR1 SGHRS and CDR2 YFSETQ. The CDR3, as DNA: TGCGCCAGCAGCTTGGTCGGGGGGATGAACACTGAAGCTTTCTTT. This sequence encodes CASSLVGGMNTEAFF.

This clone was observed once. This chain joins TRBV30 and TRBJ2-1; D unresolved. CDR1 and CDR2 from the germline V gene are GTSNPN and SVGIG (reference sequence). V shed 0 bases and J shed 7 bases, with 13 bases lying between them. This CDR3 has 14 residues. The chain's CDR3 is CAWSVGDLENEQFF. For the CDR3, the DNA is TGTGCCTGGAGTGTGGGTGATTTAGAGAATGAGCAGTTCTTC.

The chain couples TRBV30 to TRBJ1-2, with D perhaps matching TRBD1 (6 bases). Germline V gives CDR1 GTSNPN, CDR2 SVGIG (reference sequence). This CDR3 is built from 15 residues. Trimming shortened V by 0 bases and J by 1 base, and 12 bases separated the two germline ends. CDR3 nucleotides: TGTGCCTGGAGTGTTCAGCAGGGGATTAACTATGGCTACACCTTC. Encoded protein: CAWSVQQGINYGYTF. Full variable domain (remainder filled in from reference TRBV30 and TRBJ1-2): SQTIHQWPATLVQPVGSPLSLECTVEGTSNPNLYWYRQAAGRGLQLLFYSVGIGQISSEVPQNLSASRPQDRQFILSSKKLLLSDSGFYLCAWSVQQGINYGYTFGSGTRLTVV.

The chain is built from TRBV25-1 and TRBJ1-2; D uncertain. Trimming removed 4 bases from V and 6 bases from J, with 15 bases in between. The CDR3 has 14 amino acids. In germline, CDR1 is MGHDK, CDR2 SYGVNS. The CDR3: CASSAAGRVDGYTF. The CDR3 DNA reads TGTGCCAGCAGTGCGGCCGGGAGAGTGGATGGCTACACCTTC.

This clone was seen only a few times. This chain connects TRBV12-5 to TRBJ2-1, with D possibly being TRBD1 or TRBD2 (6 bases each). The CDR3 loop spans 16 amino acids. Germline assignment: CDR1 LGHNT and CDR2 FRNRAP. The V and J ends lost 0 bases and 10 bases respectively, with 19 bases between them. The CDR3 sequence is CASGLVGGPGVREQFF. The DNA of the CDR3 is TGTGCTAGTGGTTTGGTTGGGGGGCCGGGAGTGCGCGAGCAGTTCTTC.

This chain connects TRBV6-5 to TRBJ1-2; TRBD1 aligns across 9 bases. Germline V gene lookup returns CDR1 MNHEY and CDR2 SVGAGI. V shed 8 bases and J 7 bases; nucleotides not matched to a gene: 14. This CDR3 spans 15 amino acids. CDR3 coding DNA: TGTGCCAGCGGTACTTTAGGGACAGGGAGTCGTGGCTACACCTTC. As protein: CASGTLGTGSRGYTF.

This rearrangement joins TRBV25-1 to TRBJ1-4, with 8 bases matching TRBD1. This CDR3 contains 13 residues. Germline-derived CDR1 and CDR2 are MGHDK and SYGVNS. Trimming at V came to 8 bases and at J to 6 bases, leaving 5 bases not matched to a gene. CDR3 coding DNA: TGTGCCAGCCAGGGGGCGGCTCATGAAAAACTGTTTTTT. Its translation is CASQGAAHEKLFF.

The V gene is TRBV27, the J gene TRBJ2-7; the D gene is possibly TRBD1 (6 bases). The CDR3 is 13 residues long. V dropped 4 bases and J dropped 2 bases, with 9 bases sitting between them. Looked up from germline, CDR1 is MNHEY and CDR2 is SMNVEV (reference sequence). CDR3 nucleotide sequence: TGTGCCAGCAGTTCGACAGGACCCTACGAGCAGTACTTC. This sequence encodes CASSSTGPYEQYF.